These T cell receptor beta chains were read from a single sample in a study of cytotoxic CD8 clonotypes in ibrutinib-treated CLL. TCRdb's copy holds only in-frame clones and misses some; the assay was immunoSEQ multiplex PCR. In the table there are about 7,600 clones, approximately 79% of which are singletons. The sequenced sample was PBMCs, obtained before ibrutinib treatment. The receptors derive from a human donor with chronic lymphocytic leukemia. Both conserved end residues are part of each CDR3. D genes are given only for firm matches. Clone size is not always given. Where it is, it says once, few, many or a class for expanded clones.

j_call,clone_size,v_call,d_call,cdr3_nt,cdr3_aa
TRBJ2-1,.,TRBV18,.,TGTGCCAGCTCACTATACAATGAGCAGTTCTTC,CASSLYNEQFF
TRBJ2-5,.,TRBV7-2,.,TGTGCCAGCAGCTTAGCAGCAACGGCGGGTCAAGAGACCCAGTACTTC,CASSLAATAGQETQYF
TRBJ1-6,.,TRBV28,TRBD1,TGTGCCAGCAAGTCGCCGGTACAGGGGCAACATAATTCACCCCTCCACTTT,CASKSPVQGQHNSPLHF
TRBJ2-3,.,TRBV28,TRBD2,TGTGCCAGCAGTTCGCGGACTAGCGGGACCCCCACAGATACGCAGTATTTT,CASSSRTSGTPTDTQYF
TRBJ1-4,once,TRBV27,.,TGTGCCAGCAGTCGACAGGCTTCTAATGAAAAACTGTTTTTT,CASSRQASNEKLFF
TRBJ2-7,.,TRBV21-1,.,TGTGCCAGCAGCAGGGGACAGAAAAACGAGCAGTACTTC,CASSRGQKNEQYF
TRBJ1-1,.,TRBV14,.,TGTGCCAGCAGCCTGGCAACAAACACTGAAGCTTTCTTT,CASSLATNTEAFF
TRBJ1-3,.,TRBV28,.,TGTGCCAGCAGTTCCCCACGGGGGCGCGGGGGAAACACCATATATTTT,CASSSPRGRGGNTIYF
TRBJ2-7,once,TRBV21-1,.,TGTGCCAGCAGCAAAGTGGGGGCCGGGGAGCAGTACTTC,CASSKVGAGEQYF
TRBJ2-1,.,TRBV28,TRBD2,TGTGCCAGCACCCTTGGGGGGACTAGCGTCACTGAGCAGTTCTTC,CASTLGGTSVTEQFF
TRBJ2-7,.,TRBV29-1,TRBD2,TGCAGCGTTGGGACGACTAGCGGGAGCTACGAGCAGTACTTC,CSVGTTSGSYEQYF
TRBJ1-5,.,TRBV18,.,TGTGCCAGCTCACCGGACAGCAATCAGCCCCAGCATTTT,CASSPDSNQPQHF
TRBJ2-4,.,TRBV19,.,TGTGCCAGTAGTATACCAGGTTTGGGGTCGAACATTCAGTACTTC,CASSIPGLGSNIQYF
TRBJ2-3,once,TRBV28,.,TGTGCCAGCTACGACTCAAGCACAGATACGCAGTATTTT,CASYDSSTDTQYF
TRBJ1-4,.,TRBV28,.,TGTGCCAGCAGCTCTCCTTCGGCGGGGTATGAAAAACTGTTTTTT,CASSSPSAGYEKLFF
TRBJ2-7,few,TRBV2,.,TGTGCCAGCACCGCGGGCCGGACCCCCTACGAGCAGTACTTC,CASTAGRTPYEQYF
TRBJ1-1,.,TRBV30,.,TGTGCCTGGAGCCCAGTGAACACTGAAGCTTTCTTT,CAWSPVNTEAFF
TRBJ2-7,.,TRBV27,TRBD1,TGTGCCAGCAGAATAGGGACAGTACCCTACGTGGAGCAGTACTTC,CASRIGTVPYVEQYF
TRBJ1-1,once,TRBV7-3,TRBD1,TGTGCCAGCAGAAAGGGACAGAAGAACACTGAAGCTTTCTTT,CASRKGQKNTEAFF
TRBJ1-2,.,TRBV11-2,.,TGTGCCAGCAGCTTCAGGGGAGGCTACACCTTC,CASSFRGGYTF
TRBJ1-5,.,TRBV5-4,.,TGTGCCAGCAGCTTGGATTCGGATCAGCCCCAGCATTTT,CASSLDSDQPQHF
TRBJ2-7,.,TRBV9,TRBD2,TGTGCCAGCAGCGTTGTAGCGGGGGGGCCTAACGAGCAGTACTTC,CASSVVAGGPNEQYF
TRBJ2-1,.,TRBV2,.,TGTGCCAGCAGTGAATTGGGGCTCGGGGAGCAGTTCTTC,CASSELGLGEQFF
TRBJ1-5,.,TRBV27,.,TGTGCCAGCAGTTTCCTTCCGGGCGAGGGGGGGAATCAGCCCCAGCATTTT,CASSFLPGEGGNQPQHF
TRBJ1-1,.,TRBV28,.,TGTGCCAGCAGTTTCGACATGGTGAACACTGAAGCTTTCTTT,CASSFDMVNTEAFF
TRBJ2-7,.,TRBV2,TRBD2,TGTGCCAGCACCCTACTAGCGGGGGAAGCCTACGAGCAGTACTTC,CASTLLAGEAYEQYF
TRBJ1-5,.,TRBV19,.,TGTGCCAGTAGTATGAGGGGACAAAATAGCAATCAGCCCCAGCATTTT,CASSMRGQNSNQPQHF
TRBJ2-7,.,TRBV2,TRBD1,TGTGCCAGCAGTGATGGGAGACAGGGCAATGACGAGCAGTACTTC,CASSDGRQGNDEQYF
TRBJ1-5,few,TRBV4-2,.,TGTGCCAGCAGCCAATCAGAATGGAATTATTATAGCAATCAGCCCCAGCATTTT,CASSQSEWNYYSNQPQHF
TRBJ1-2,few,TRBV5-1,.,TGCGCCAGCAGCTTGGGGACGGCTGGCTACACCTTC,CASSLGTAGYTF
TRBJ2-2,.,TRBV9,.,TGTGCCAGCAGCGTAAGGCCCACCGGGGAGCTGTTTTTT,CASSVRPTGELFF
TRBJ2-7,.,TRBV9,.,TGTGCCAGTCAATTACACCCTTACGAGCAGTACTTC,CASQLHPYEQYF
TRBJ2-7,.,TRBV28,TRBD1,TGTGCCACCGGGACAGTCTCTAGGGGCGAGCAGTACTTC,CATGTVSRGEQYF
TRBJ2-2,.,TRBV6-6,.,TGTGCCAGCAGGGGGGGGCTCGGCACCGGGGAGCTGTTTTTT,CASRGGLGTGELFF
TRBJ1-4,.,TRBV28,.,TGTGCCAGCAGAACTAATGAAAAACTGTTTTTT,CASRTNEKLFF
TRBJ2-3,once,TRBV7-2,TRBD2,TGTGCCAGCAGCCGCGGGGGTCCTAGCACAGATACGCAGTATTTT,CASSRGGPSTDTQYF
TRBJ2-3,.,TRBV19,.,TGTGCCAGTAGTATCACGACAGGGAGGGATACGCAGTATTTT,CASSITTGRDTQYF
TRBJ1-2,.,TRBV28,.,TGTGCCAGCAGTTTATCTACTGGGAACTATGGCTACACCTTC,CASSLSTGNYGYTF
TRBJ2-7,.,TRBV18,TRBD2,TGTGCCAGCTCACCGGGACTAGCGGACTACGAGCAGTACTTC,CASSPGLADYEQYF
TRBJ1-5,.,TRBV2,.,TGTGCCAGCAACCGGGACGGTAGCAATCAGCCCCAGCATTTT,CASNRDGSNQPQHF
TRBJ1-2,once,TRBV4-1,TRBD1,TGCGCCAGCAGCCGCGGGACAGGGGTTAACTATGGCTACACCTTC,CASSRGTGVNYGYTF
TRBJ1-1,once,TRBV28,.,TGTGCCAGCAGTTTTTTCGGGCAGGGGCAAAGTAGAGCTGAAGCTTTCTTT,CASSFFGQGQSRAEAFF
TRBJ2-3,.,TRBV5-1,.,TGCGCCAGCAGCTTACTTATGGGGGGGCTTCTCACAGATACGCAGTATTTT,CASSLLMGGLLTDTQYF
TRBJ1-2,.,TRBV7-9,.,TGTGCCAGCAGTCTAGCCACGGGGGACGGCTACACCTTC,CASSLATGDGYTF
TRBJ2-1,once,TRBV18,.,TGTGCCAGCTCACCACCGTTCGGTGATAGCAGGAACTCCTACAATGAGCAGTTCTTC,CASSPPFGDSRNSYNEQFF
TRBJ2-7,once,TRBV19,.,TGTGCCAGTAGTATAAAGGACAGCTACGAGCAGTACTTC,CASSIKDSYEQYF
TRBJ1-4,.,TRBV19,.,TGTGCCAGTAGCCCCGGCGAAGGTTGGATAGCCAAGGCGAAACTGTTTTTT,CASSPGEGWIAKAKLFF
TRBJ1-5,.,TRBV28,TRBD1,TGTGCCAGCAGTCCACTGGACAGGGTTGATCAGCCCCAGCATTTT,CASSPLDRVDQPQHF
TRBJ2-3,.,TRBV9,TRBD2,TGTGCCAGCAGCGTAGCTACGGGACTAGCGGGAGGGGCAGATACGCAGTATTTT,CASSVATGLAGGADTQYF
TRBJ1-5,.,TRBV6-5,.,TGTGCCAGCAGTTACTCGCACCCAGGAAGCAATCAGCCCCAGCATTTT,CASSYSHPGSNQPQHF
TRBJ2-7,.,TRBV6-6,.,TGTGCCAGCAGTTACAGAGACACCTACGAGCAGTACTTC,CASSYRDTYEQYF
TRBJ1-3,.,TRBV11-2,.,TGTGCCAGCAGCCTCCCCGGCCGTCGAAGCTCTGGAAACACCATATATTTT,CASSLPGRRSSGNTIYF
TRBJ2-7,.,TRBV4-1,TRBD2,TGCGCCAGCAGCCAAGATCACGGGGGGATGAGAGTCGAGCAGTACTTC,CASSQDHGGMRVEQYF
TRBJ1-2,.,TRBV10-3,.,TGTGCCATGAATTCAGGGATAGGTGGCTACACCTTC,CAMNSGIGGYTF
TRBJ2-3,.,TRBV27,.,TGTGCCAGCAGCACCCTTCGGCTCACAGATACGCAGTATTTT,CASSTLRLTDTQYF
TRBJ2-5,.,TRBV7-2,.,TGTGCCAGCAGTCCTTTTGGCACGCTACCGCTGGAGACCCAGTACTTC,CASSPFGTLPLETQYF
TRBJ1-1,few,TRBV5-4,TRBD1,TGTGCCAGCAGCCTGGACAGGAGCGCTGAAGCTTTCTTT,CASSLDRSAEAFF
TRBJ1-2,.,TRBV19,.,TGTGCCAGTAACCCCGGGACCGCGCCTTATGGCTACACCTTC,CASNPGTAPYGYTF
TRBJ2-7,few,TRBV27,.,.,CASSLLRFGSNEQYF